This T cell receptor beta chain was obtained from a study of T cells after posttransplantation cyclophosphamide. The protocol was immunoSEQ multiplex PCR, while the TCRdb copy is restricted to in-frame clones and leaves out a portion. The table records about 43,000 clones, 80% to 95% of them present only once. To note about this clone: Its antigen is not known.

Study observations and caveats: After PTCy, TRB diversity resembled that of CNI/methotrexate controls.

The CDR3 has 18 amino acids. The J segment lost 2 bases and the V segment lost 4 bases, leaving 13 bases of the junction unmatched. Per germline, CDR1 SGHNT and CDR2 YENEEA. Treatment was busulfan-fludarabine conditioning, a marrow graft, and cyclophosphamide on days +3 and +4. This chain connects TRBV11-3 to TRBJ2-3; TRBD1 matches at 9 bases. The receptor was derived from a male patient aged 60-69 years who received an allogeneic stem cell transplant from a related donor and was CMV-positive. Some T cells may trace back to the graft donor. The source material was PBMCs, sampled about 60 days after allogeneic stem cell transplant with posttransplant cyclophosphamide. Here the CDR3 DNA reads TGTGCCAGCAGCTCAGGGACAGGGCTCCACGGATTCACAGATACGCAGTATTTT. This gives the protein CASSSGTGLHGFTDTQYF.